This is a list of T cell receptor beta chains from one sample in a study of long-term antiretroviral therapy in people with HIV. Libraries were prepared by immunoSEQ multiplex PCR; TCRdb keeps only in-frame clonotypes and omits some of them. The data hold some 15,000 clones, with 80% to 85% observed a single time. This specimen consisted of unsorted PBMCs, obtained 1.8 years before starting antiretroviral therapy. The receptors were sampled from a woman in her forties with HIV. Each CDR3 is given with its conserved first and last residue. Each record gives: J gene, D gene, V gene, clone size, CDR3 protein, CDR3 DNA. The D gene is left open where the match is weak. Clone size is not always given. Where it is, it says once, few, many or a class for expanded clones.

TRBJ1-1,TRBD1,TRBV2,once,CASRDRGNTEAFF,TGTGCCAGCAGAGACAGGGGCAACACTGAAGCTTTCTTT
TRBJ2-4,.,TRBV19,once,CASSIWTENIQYF,TGTGCCAGTAGTATCTGGACAGAAAACATTCAGTACTTC
TRBJ2-3,TRBD2,TRBV9,.,CASSKLTSGRLDTQYF,TGTGCCAGCTCCAAATTGACTAGCGGGAGGTTAGATACGCAGTATTTT
TRBJ2-4,TRBD2,TRBV10-3,.,CAISGEGGPKDIQYF,TGTGCCATCAGTGGGGAGGGAGGCCCCAAGGACATTCAGTACTTC
TRBJ2-1,.,TRBV7-8,.,CASTQPGTLEQFF,TGTGCCAGCACCCAACCTGGCACGCTTGAGCAGTTCTTC
TRBJ1-1,.,TRBV15,medium-sized,CATSRDEAGRKGLHTEAFF,TGTGCCACCAGCAGAGATGAGGCAGGGAGAAAAGGGTTGCACACTGAAGCTTTCTTT
TRBJ2-6,.,TRBV6-5,once,CASNRQVGGANVLTF,TGTGCCAGCAATCGGCAGGTTGGTGGGGCCAACGTCCTGACTTTC
TRBJ2-5,.,TRBV5-6,.,CASSWGLGTQYF,TGTGCCAGCAGCTGGGGGTTAGGGACCCAGTACTTC
TRBJ2-1,TRBD2,TRBV5-1,.,CASSLGLAGPTYNEQFF,TGCGCCAGCAGCTTGGGACTAGCGGGACCGACCTACAATGAGCAGTTCTTC
TRBJ2-3,.,TRBV7-8,.,CASSLEASADTQYF,TGTGCCAGCAGCTTAGAGGCTAGCGCAGATACGCAGTATTTT
TRBJ2-2,.,TRBV14,.,CASSHLGALSTGELFF,TGTGCCAGCAGCCATCTGGGTGCACTGTCCACCGGGGAGCTGTTTTTT
TRBJ1-3,.,TRBV6-5,.,CASSYRTGLSGNTIYF,TGTGCCAGCAGTTACCGAACAGGGCTCTCTGGAAACACCATATATTTT
TRBJ2-1,TRBD2,TRBV27,.,CASSHSLAGGLYNEQFF,TGTGCCAGCAGCCACTCCTTAGCGGGAGGGCTCTACAATGAGCAGTTCTTC
TRBJ2-5,TRBD2,TRBV5-1,.,CASSNQLAGEETQYF,TGCGCCAGCAGCAACCAACTAGCGGGTGAAGAGACCCAGTACTTC
TRBJ2-1,.,TRBV7-2,.,CASSPNPYPGVQFF,TGTGCCAGCAGCCCTAATCCCTACCCGGGGGTGCAGTTCTTC
TRBJ2-7,TRBD1,TRBV6-5,.,CASSYSTGGGYEQYF,TGTGCCAGCAGTTACTCGACAGGGGGAGGCTACGAGCAGTACTTC